This TCR beta chain comes out of a study of OX40 agonist ivuxolimab in advanced cancers. General notes on the study: Ivuxolimab was a fully human IgG2 agonistic monoclonal antibody targeting the costimulatory receptor OX40 (CD134). Partial responses occurred in three dose-escalation patients: two with cutaneous melanoma and one with hepatocellular carcinoma. Peripheral TCRbeta sequencing aimed to test whether ivuxolimab altered TCR sequence diversity and caused clonal T-cell expansion. Prior anti-PD-1, anti-PD-L1 or anti-CTLA-4 therapy was permitted, and 40% of dose-escalation patients had received checkpoint inhibitors. Of the 50 to 55 dose-escalation patients, hepatocellular carcinoma was present in about 20, melanoma in some 15, renal cell carcinoma in 9 and head and neck cancer in 9. The paper reports the monotherapy dose-escalation portion (N of about 50 patients) of the phase I ivuxolimab trial. Intravenous ivuxolimab was administered to patients every 2 weeks at six dose levels: 0.01, 0.1, 0.3, 1.5, 3 and 10 mg/kg. In the dose-escalation cohort, 70% to 85% of patients were male, and the mean age was approximately 60 years with a range of about 20 to 79. The paper as a whole reports these results and caveats: Low levels of normalized T-cell clonal expansion were also seen in some patients who did not respond. Clonal expansion of both CD4+ and CD8+ blood T cells was observed from baseline to week 6 at doses 0.1 to 3.0 mg/kg. On average, CD8+ T cells showed more expanded clones than CD4+ T cells after ivuxolimab. In the 0.1-3.0 mg/kg groups, partial responders had among the lowest normalized peripheral clonal expansion, particularly in CD8+ T cells. The antigen specificity of the clonally expanded peripheral T cells was not determined.

The trial excluded patients who had a history of autoimmune disease or who were on systemic immunosuppression. Peripheral blood for TCR sequencing was drawn from every dose cohort at baseline, at cycle 4 day 1 and at cycle 7 day 1. Samples were obtained from an open-label, multicenter, first-in-human phase I dose-escalation trial of ivuxolimab. Adults with locally advanced or metastatic head and neck squamous cell, hepatocellular, melanoma or renal cell carcinoma were enrolled in the trial. CD4+ and CD8+ T cells were sorted separately from peripheral blood before TCR sequencing. To sequence the TCRbeta CDR3 region, genomic DNA was isolated from the sorted cells. The immunoSEQ Assay was used for sequencing of TCRbeta CDR3 regions. Imported from immuneACCESS, the table was reduced by TCRdb to in-frame sequences with V and J called. These copies leave out some clones; in studies compared against another copy, an unresolved V gene accounts for under half, and the cause of the remainder is not known. This sample holds about 58,000 clones; roughly four fifths were observed only once. The ten largest clones add up to 0.7% to 0.8% of the sample.

Trimming at the junction amounts to 3 bases on V and 0 bases on J, and the germline ends lie 9 bases apart. CDR1 SGHTA and CDR2 FQGNSA were looked up in the germline V gene. The CDR3 goes from the cysteine to the phenylalanine over 14 residues. Left in the record is the CDR3 DNA by itself, 42 bases read in frame from the first base. Comment on this clone: This receptor's antigen is unknown. Qualities for individual bases were not recorded, and no much larger clone is one base off.

The sequence derives from an adult with an advanced solid tumor such as melanoma, head and neck, liver or kidney cancer. The chain uses TRBV7-2 and TRBJ2-7; the D segment cannot be called with confidence. This specimen consisted of CD4+ or CD8+ T cells sorted from blood, obtained in a trial of the OX40 agonist ivuxolimab. The CDR3 protein is CASSLALHSYEQYF. The bases read TGTGCCAGCAGCTTGGCGTTACACTCCTACGAGCAGTACTTC. The full variable domain, completed from the reference TRBV7-2 and TRBJ2-7 proteins outside the CDR3, reads GAGVSQSPSNKVTEKGKDVELRCDPISGHTALYWYRQSLGQGLEFLIYFQGNSAPDKSGLPSDRFSAERTGGSVSTLTIQRTQQEDSAVYLCASSLALHSYEQYFGPGTRLTVT.